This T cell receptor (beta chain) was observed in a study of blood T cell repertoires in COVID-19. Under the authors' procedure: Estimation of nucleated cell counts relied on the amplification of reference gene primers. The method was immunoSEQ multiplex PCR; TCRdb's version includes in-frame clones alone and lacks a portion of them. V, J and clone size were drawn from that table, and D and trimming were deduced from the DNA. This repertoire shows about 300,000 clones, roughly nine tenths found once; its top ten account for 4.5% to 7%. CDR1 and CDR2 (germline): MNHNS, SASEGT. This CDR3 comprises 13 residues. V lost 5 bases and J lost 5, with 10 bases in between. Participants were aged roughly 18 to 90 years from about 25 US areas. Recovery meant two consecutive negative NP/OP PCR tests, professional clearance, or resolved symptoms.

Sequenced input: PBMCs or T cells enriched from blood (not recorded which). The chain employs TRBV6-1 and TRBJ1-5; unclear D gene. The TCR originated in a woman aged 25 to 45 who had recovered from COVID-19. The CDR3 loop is CASSLTNYQPQHF. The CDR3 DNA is TGTGCCAGCAGTCTGACAAATTATCAGCCCCAGCATTTT.